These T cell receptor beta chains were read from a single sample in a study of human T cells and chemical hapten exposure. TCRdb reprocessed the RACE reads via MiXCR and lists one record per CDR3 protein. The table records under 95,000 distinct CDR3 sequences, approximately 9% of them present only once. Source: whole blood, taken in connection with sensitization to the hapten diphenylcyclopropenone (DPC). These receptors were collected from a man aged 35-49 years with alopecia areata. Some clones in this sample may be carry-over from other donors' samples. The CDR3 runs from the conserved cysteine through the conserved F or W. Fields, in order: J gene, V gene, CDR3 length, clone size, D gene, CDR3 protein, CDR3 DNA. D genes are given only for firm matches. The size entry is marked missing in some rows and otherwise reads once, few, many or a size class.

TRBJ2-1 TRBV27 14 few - CASSLNGHYNEQFF TGTGCCAGCAGTTTAAATGGGCACTACAATGAGCAGTTCTTC
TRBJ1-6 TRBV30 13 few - CAWSGGLNSPLHF TGTGCCTGGAGTGGGGGGTTAAATTCACCCCTCCACTTT
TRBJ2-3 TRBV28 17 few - CASSFPTTRASTDTQYF TGTGCCAGCAGTTTCCCAACTACGCGGGCCAGCACAGATACGCAGTATTTT
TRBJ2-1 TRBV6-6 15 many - CASSSDWDFYNEQFF TGTGCCAGCAGCTCCGACTGGGACTTCTACAATGAGCAGTTCTTC
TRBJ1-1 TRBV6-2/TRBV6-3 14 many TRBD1 CASSLQGKVTEAFF TGTGCCAGCAGCCTACAGGGGAAGGTCACTGAAGCTTTCTTT
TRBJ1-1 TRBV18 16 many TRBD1 CASSPDRGGNFPEAFF TGTGCCAGCTCACCAGACAGGGGCGGTAATTTCCCTGAAGCTTTCTTT
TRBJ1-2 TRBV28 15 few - CASSLGGTGNYGYTF TGTGCCAGCAGTTTAGGGGGGACGGGTAACTATGGCTACACCTTC
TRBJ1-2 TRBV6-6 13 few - CASSYIDGYGYTF TGTGCCAGCAGTTACATAGACGGCTATGGCTACACCTTC
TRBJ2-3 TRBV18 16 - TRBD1 CASSPVGQGVSDTQYF TGTGCCAGCTCACCGGTCGGACAGGGTGTGAGTGATACGCAGTATTTT
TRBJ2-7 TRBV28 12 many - CASSLSAYEQYF TGTGCCAGCAGTTTATCGGCCTACGAGCAGTACTTC
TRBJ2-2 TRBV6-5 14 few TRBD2 CASRQLASSGELFF TGTGCCAGCAGACAACTAGCGTCCTCCGGGGAGCTGTTTTTT
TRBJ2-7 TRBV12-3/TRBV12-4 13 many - CASSLGGMDEQYF TGTGCCAGCAGTTTAGGAGGGATGGACGAGCAGTACTTC
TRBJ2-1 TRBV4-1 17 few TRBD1 CASSQNPRDRGLNEQFF TGCGCCAGCAGCCAAAACCCCCGGGACAGGGGGCTCAATGAGCAGTTCTTC
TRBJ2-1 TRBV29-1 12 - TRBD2 CSGGSYYNEQFF TGCAGCGGCGGGAGTTACTACAATGAGCAGTTCTTC
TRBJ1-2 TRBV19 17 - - CASRNRRGKTGDYGYTF TGTGCCAGTAGGAACCGAAGGGGTAAAACAGGCGACTATGGCTACACCTTC
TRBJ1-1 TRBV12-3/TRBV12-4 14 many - CASSSEGMNTEAFF TGTGCCAGCAGTTCAGAGGGGATGAACACTGAAGCTTTCTTT
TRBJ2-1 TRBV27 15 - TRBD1 CASSSPGTGSGGQFF TGTGCCAGCAGTTCACCCGGGACAGGGAGTGGGGGGCAGTTCTTC
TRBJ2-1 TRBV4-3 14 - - CASSRQLMGNEQFF TGCGCCAGCAGCCGGCAATTGATGGGGAATGAGCAGTTCTTC
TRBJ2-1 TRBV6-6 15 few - CASSYRAGAYNEQFF TGTGCCAGCAGTTATCGAGCGGGCGCCTACAATGAGCAGTTCTTC
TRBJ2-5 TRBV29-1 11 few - CSVEGGETQYF TGCAGCGTTGAGGGTGGGGAGACCCAGTACTTC
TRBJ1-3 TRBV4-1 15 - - CASSQDLARGNTIYF TGCGCCAGCAGCCAAGATCTGGCACGTGGAAACACCATATATTTT
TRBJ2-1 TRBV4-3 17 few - CASSQDLGRGPYNEQFF TGCGCCAGCAGCCAAGATTTGGGCAGGGGACCCTACAATGAGCAGTTCTTC
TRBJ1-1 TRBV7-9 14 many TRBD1 CASSAGGAGSEAFF TGTGCCAGCAGCGCAGGGGGCGCAGGATCTGAAGCTTTCTTT
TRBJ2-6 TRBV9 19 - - CASSVASRDTHSGANVLTF TGTGCCAGCAGCGTAGCCTCTAGGGACACCCACTCTGGGGCCAACGTCCTGACTTTC
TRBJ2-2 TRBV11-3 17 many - CASSPGGGRTNTGELFF TGTGCCAGCAGCCCCGGAGGGGGCAGGACGAACACCGGGGAGCTGTTTTTT
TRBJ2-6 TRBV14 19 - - CASSQDPSVSWGGANVLTF TGTGCCAGCAGCCAAGATCCTAGCGTATCCTGGGGAGGGGCCAACGTCCTGACTTTC
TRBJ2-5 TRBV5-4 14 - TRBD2 CASSSSGMGETQYF TGTGCCAGCAGCTCCAGCGGGATGGGGGAGACCCAGTACTTC